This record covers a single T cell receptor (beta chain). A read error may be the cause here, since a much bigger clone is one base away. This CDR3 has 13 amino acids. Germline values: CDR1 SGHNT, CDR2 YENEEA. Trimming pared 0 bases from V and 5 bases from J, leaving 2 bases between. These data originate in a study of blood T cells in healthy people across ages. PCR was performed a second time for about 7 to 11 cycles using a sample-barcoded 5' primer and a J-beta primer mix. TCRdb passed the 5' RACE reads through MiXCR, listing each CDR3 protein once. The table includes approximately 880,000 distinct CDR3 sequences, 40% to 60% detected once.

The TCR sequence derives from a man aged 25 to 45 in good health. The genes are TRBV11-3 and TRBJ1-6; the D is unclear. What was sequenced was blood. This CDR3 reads CASSLDHNSPLHF. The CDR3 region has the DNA TGTGCCAGCAGCTTAGACCATAATTCACCCCTCCACTTT.